The next 21 T cell receptor beta chains were all read from a single sample in a study of shared clonotypes between healthy human individuals. This table comes from immunoSEQ multiplex PCR, and its TCRdb copy is limited to in-frame clones, with some not included. The sample has hundreds of thousands of clones, around 73% seen once. Sequenced input: memory CD4+ T cells sorted from blood. Documented subset: CD45RA-negative fraction. These receptor sequences come from a woman aged 30 to 39 in good health.

The chain uses TRBV10-3 and TRBJ2-7; maybe TRBD2 (5 bases). CDR3 length equals 10 residues. The V and J ends lost 8 bases and 9 bases respectively, with 11 bases between them. Germline CDR1 and CDR2: ENHRY and SYGVKD. The chain's CDR3 is CAIGVEGQYF. In nucleotides, the CDR3 is TGTGCCATCGGGGTCGAGGGGCAGTACTTC.

The chain's CDR3 is CASSPWGQGEAFF. The CDR3 nucleotides read TGTGCCAGCAGTCCGTGGGGACAGGGTGAAGCTTTCTTT. This chain joins TRBV28 and TRBJ1-1; TRBD1 matches 9 bases. V dropped 5 bases and J dropped 7; count of bases not matched to a gene: 5. This CDR3 spans 13 amino acids. Germline V lookup: CDR1 MDHEN, CDR2 SYDVKM.

The chain couples TRBV30 to TRBJ1-4, with D possibly matching TRBD1 (5 bases). The V gene's germline CDR1 is GTSNPN and CDR2 SVGIG (reference sequence). The CDR3 has 13 residues. CDR3 DNA sequence: TGTGCAGTAACAGGTCCAACTAATGAAAAACTGTTTTTT. Translating gives CAVTGPTNEKLFF.

This chain links TRBV2 with TRBJ2-3, with no clear D. V lost 4 bases and J 5 bases, leaving 7 bases between the germline ends. The germline gives CDR1 SNHLY, CDR2 FYNNEI. The CDR3 sequence is 12 residues long. DNA for the CDR3: TGTGCCAGCAGTGTGATAGGAGATACGCAGTATTTT. Residues: CASSVIGDTQYF.

V is TRBV9 and J is TRBJ2-7; 10 positions match TRBD2. Germline V gene data show CDR1 as SGDLS and CDR2 as YYNGEE. There are 15 residues in the CDR3. V lost 6 bases and J lost 3; bases outside the gene matches: 9. CDR3 DNA: TGTGCCAGCATCCCAGGACTAGCGGCTTTCTACGAGCAGTACTTC. Its translation is CASIPGLAAFYEQYF. Supplemented by reference TRBV9 and TRBJ2-7, the full variable domain reads DSGVTQTPKHLITATGQRVTLRCSPRSGDLSVYWYQQSLDQGLQFLIQYYNGEERAKGNILERFSAQQFPDLHSELNLSSLELGDSALYFCASIPGLAAFYEQYFGPGTRLTVT.

The rearrangement uses TRBV19 and TRBJ2-3; D gene ambiguous. Germline CDR1 reads LNHDA; CDR2 reads SQIVND (reference sequence). V lost 3 bases, J lost 3 bases, and 10 bases lay in between. The CDR3 is made up of 14 amino acids. This chain's CDR3 is CASSMILGTDTQYF. The DNA of the CDR3 is TGTGCCAGTAGTATGATTCTAGGGACAGATACGCAGTATTTT.

This chain links TRBV27 with TRBJ2-4; maybe TRBD1 (6 bases). Deletions cut 5 bases from V and 2 bases from J, with 13 bases between. CDR1 is MNHEY, CDR2 SMNVEV, per germline (reference sequence). There are 15 residues in the CDR3. DNA for the CDR3: TGTGCCAGCAGTGCGTACAGGGATCCCAAAAACATTCAGTACTTC. This codes for CASSAYRDPKNIQYF.

The chain couples TRBV2 to TRBJ2-1; 11 bases agree with TRBD2. Trimming cost V 11 bases and J 7 bases; bases outside gene matches: 4. This CDR3 spans 12 amino acids. The germline gives CDR1 SNHLY, CDR2 FYNNEI. As DNA, the CDR3 is TGTGCCCCCGGGACTAGCGGTAATGAGCAGTTCTTC. Its protein is CAPGTSGNEQFF.

This clone was detected only once. The rearrangement links TRBV27 to TRBJ1-2; unclear D gene. This CDR3 spans 15 amino acids. Germline values: CDR1 MNHEY, CDR2 SMNVEV (reference sequence). V shed 5 bases and J shed 3 bases, with 16 bases lying between them. The CDR3 spells CASSLNPSNYYGYTF. The CDR3 bases are TGTGCCAGCAGTCTAAACCCGTCGAACTACTATGGCTACACCTTC.

The rearrangement joins TRBV27 to TRBJ2-7; D is ambiguous. CDR1 and CDR2 from the germline V gene are MNHEY and SMNVEV (reference sequence). The CDR3 has 11 amino acids. Trimming stripped 7 bases from V and 6 bases from J, with 10 bases between. CDR3 nucleotides: TGTGCCAGCATCTCGTTTGGCGAGCAGTACTTC. It codes for CASISFGEQYF.

In this sample, this clone turned up a few times. V and J are TRBV10-3 and TRBJ1-2; 8 bases are shared with TRBD1. The germline gives CDR1 ENHRY, CDR2 SYGVKD. The V gene end was trimmed by 3 bases and the J gene end by 6 bases; junction bases not matched to a gene: 6. The CDR3 spans 14 residues. The CDR3 spells CAISDHGQGDGYTF. The CDR3 nucleotides are TGTGCCATCAGTGACCACGGACAGGGAGATGGCTACACCTTC.

The chain has TRBV23-1 and TRBJ2-5; TRBD2 agrees at 13 bases. TRBV23-1 carries the ORF label, with uncertain function. The V and J ends lost 5 bases and 4 bases, in that order; junction bases with no gene match: 1. CDR3 length equals 14 residues. The CDR3 nucleotides are TGCGCCAGCAGTAGACTAGCGGGAGGAGAGACCCAGTACTTC. It encodes CASSRLAGGETQYF.

This rearrangement joins TRBV6-1 to TRBJ2-2, with D possibly TRBD1 on 6 matching bases. From germline, CDR1 is MNHNS and CDR2 SASEGT. Trimming stripped 6 bases from V and 4 bases from J, with 15 bases between. The CDR3 contains 15 residues. CDR3 sequence: CASREPGHLTGELFF. The CDR3 DNA is TGTGCCAGCAGGGAACCGGGACATCTCACCGGGGAGCTGTTTTTT.

J is TRBJ2-1 and V is TRBV7-7, with 12 bases matching TRBD2. The CDR3 is 16 amino acids. Germline CDR1 reads SSHAT; CDR2 reads FNYEAQ (reference sequence). Trimming at V came to 5 bases and at J to 8 bases, leaving 10 bases not matched to a gene. The CDR3 DNA is TGTGCCAGCAGCCCTACCAGACTAGCGGGAGACCATGAGCAGTTCTTC. This gives the protein CASSPTRLAGDHEQFF. Combining the CDR3 with reference TRBV7-7 and TRBJ2-1 gives the whole variable domain GAGVSQSPRYKVTKRGQDVTLRCDPISSHATLYWYQQALGQGPEFLTYFNYEAQPDKSGLPSDRFSAERPEGSISTLTIQRTEQRDSAMYRCASSPTRLAGDHEQFFGPGTRLTVL.

This clone was recorded a few times. The CDR3 loop is CASSYEWVRHEQFF. The CDR3 DNA reads TGTGCCAGCAGTTACGAGTGGGTACGGCATGAGCAGTTCTTC. J is TRBJ2-1 and V is TRBV28, with unresolved D. The V gene lost 4 bases and the J gene lost 8 bases, with 15 bases spanning the gap. The CDR3 loop spans 14 amino acids. In germline, CDR1 is MDHEN, CDR2 SYDVKM. The complete variable domain, with remaining parts taken from reference TRBV28 and TRBJ2-1, reads DVKVTQSSRYLVKRTGEKVFLECVQDMDHENMFWYRQDPGLGLRLIYFSYDVKMKEKGDIPEGYSVSREKKERFSLILESASTNQTSMYLCASSYEWVRHEQFFGPGTRLTVL.

The chain carries TRBV5-1 and TRBJ1-4; tentative D call: TRBD1 (5 bases). Germline V gene data show CDR1 as SGHRS and CDR2 as YFSETQ. The CDR3 sequence is 16 residues long. V gave up 4 bases and J gave up 11 bases, with 24 bases separating them. The CDR3 bases are TGCGCCAGCAGCACTCTCGGGGGGACCACCTTGAGGAAACTGTTTTTT. Amino acid sequence: CASSTLGGTTLRKLFF.

This chain uses TRBV28 with TRBJ1-2; 7 bases agree with TRBD1. The CDR3 length is 14 residues. V trimming: 2 bases; J trimming: 8 bases; junction bases outside the gene matches: 8. Per germline, CDR1 MDHEN and CDR2 SYDVKM. CDR3 in amino acids: CASSLGDRVQGYTF. In DNA form, the CDR3 reads TGTGCCAGCAGTTTAGGAGACAGGGTTCAAGGCTACACCTTC.

This chain uses TRBV28 with TRBJ2-7; D is possibly TRBD1 (5 bases). CDR3 length: 13 residues. Germline V gene sequence: CDR1 MDHEN, CDR2 SYDVKM. V lost 6 bases and J lost 5, with 14 bases in between. The CDR3 loop reads CASRTQGLHEQYF. The CDR3, as DNA: TGTGCCAGCAGAACCCAGGGTTTACACGAGCAGTACTTC.

The chain uses TRBV2 and TRBJ2-3, with 12 bases fitting TRBD1. The CDR3 extends over 15 amino acids. Germline CDR1 and CDR2: SNHLY and FYNNEI. Trimming at V came to 5 bases and at J to 6 bases, leaving 6 bases not matched to a gene. The CDR3 reads CASSWGTGGGDTQYF. CDR3 nucleotides: TGTGCCAGCAGTTGGGGGACAGGGGGCGGGGATACGCAGTATTTT.

Of note for this clone: Given a much more abundant clone one base away, this may be a read error. The J gene is TRBJ1-1, the V gene TRBV7-9, with no clear D. Trimming pared 1 base from V and 1 base from J, leaving 4 bases between. From germline, CDR1 is SEHNR and CDR2 FQNEAQ (reference sequence). The CDR3 spans 13 residues. The CDR3 nucleotides are TGTGCCAGCAGCTTAGATCGGAACACTGAAGCTTTCTTT. It is translated as CASSLDRNTEAFF.

CDR3 amino acids: CASSATVNYEQYF. The CDR3 nucleotides read TGTGCCAGCAGTGCTACAGTGAACTACGAGCAGTACTTC. The chain recombines TRBV28 with TRBJ2-7; D gene uncertain. The length of the CDR3 is 13 residues. The germline V gene has CDR1 MDHEN and CDR2 SYDVKM. Trimming removed 5 bases at V and 3 bases at J, with 11 bases between.